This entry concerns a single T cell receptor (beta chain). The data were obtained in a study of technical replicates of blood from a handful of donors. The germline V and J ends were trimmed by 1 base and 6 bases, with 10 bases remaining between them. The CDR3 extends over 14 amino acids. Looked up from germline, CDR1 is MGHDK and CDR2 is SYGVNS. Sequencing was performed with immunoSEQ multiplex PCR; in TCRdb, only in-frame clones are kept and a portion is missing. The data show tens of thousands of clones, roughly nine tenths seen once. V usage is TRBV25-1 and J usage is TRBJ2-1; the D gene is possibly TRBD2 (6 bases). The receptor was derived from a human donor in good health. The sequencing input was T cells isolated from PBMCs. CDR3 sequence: CASSELGGANEQFF. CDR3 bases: TGTGCCAGCAGTGAATTGGGCGGGGCCAATGAGCAGTTCTTC.